This T cell receptor (beta chain) was retrieved from a study of read filtering for tumor transcriptome and immune sequencing. About the research overall: Among patients, approximately 17 were male and about 15 female, aged about 45 to 85 (mean about 70). By R-ISS, stages I, II and III held about 8, 15 and 7 patients. Broader study findings: IR-seq and RNA-seq agreed better without single-read clonotypes. Sorted CD138-negative bone marrow cells were not purified T cells.

Looked up from germline, CDR1 is SQVTM and CDR2 is ANQGSEA. The V end lost 6 bases, the J end lost 7 bases, and 9 bases lay between the germline ends. The CDR3 has 10 residues. In regard to this clonotype: Its antigen is unknown. Given a much more abundant clone one base away, this may be a read error.

From 300 to 400 ng of RNA, a library with molecular barcoded alpha/delta and beta/gamma adaptors was made. MiXCR was run by TCRdb on the reads, yielding one entry per CDR3 protein. The data show about 57,000 distinct CDR3 sequences, 20% to 25% seen once. The chain employs TRBV29-1 and TRBJ2-5, with D maybe TRBD2 (5 bases). This receptor was taken from a donor at least 40 years old with multiple myeloma. The sequenced material came from a population of CD138-negative cells sorted from bone marrow. In DNA, the CDR3 is TGCAGCGTGGGAGTAGGGACCCAGTACTTC. It codes for CSVGVGTQYF.